This TCR beta chain was identified during a study of T cell repertoires in cytomegalovirus infection. Findings and caveats of the study: Summed frequency of shared TCR beta families picked out CMV carriers who also had the relevant HLA.

TCRdb analysed the reads with MiXCR anew, one entry per CDR3 protein. The repertoire holds approximately 500,000 distinct CDR3 sequences, around 11% seen once, with roughly 10% in the top ten. This clonotype turned up a few times. Its antigen is still unknown. This CDR3 region has 15 residues. Trimming removed 10 bases from V and 0 bases from J, with 17 bases in between. Germline CDR1 reads ENHRY; CDR2 reads SYGVKD. This receptor was obtained from a human donor in good health (CMV status not recorded). Some clones in this sample may be carry-over from other donors' samples. V gene TRBV10-3 combines with J gene TRBJ2-3; tentatively, D is TRBD1 or TRBD2 (5 bases each). Sequencing was performed on PBMCs. The CDR3 here is CATSSGTLSTDTQYF. CDR3 DNA sequence: TGTGCCACGTCCTCCGGGACGCTTAGCACAGATACGCAGTATTTT.